This passage covers 23 T cell receptor beta chains from one sample sequenced in a study of T cells expressing NK-cell markers. TCRdb reprocessed the 5' RACE reads and reports one entry per CDR3 protein, with no DNA. The listing contains a few hundred thousand distinct CDR3 sequences. The specimen sequenced was blood T cells: a sorted CD56 or NKG2C T cell subset, CD4+ or CD8+ T cells, or bulk PBMC T cells (not recorded which). These receptor sequences come from a man between 18 and 35 years old in good health.

V and J are TRBV2 and TRBJ2-3; absent DNA, TCRdb's TRBD2 call cannot be checked. This CDR3 is built from 16 residues. Germline CDR1 and CDR2: SNHLY and FYNNEI. CDR3 in amino acids: CASSVQTSGDTDTQYF.

V usage is TRBV7-9 and J usage is TRBJ2-1; TCRdb proposes TRBD2, but this gene call is untestable without DNA. This CDR3 contains 14 residues. Germline lookup yields CDR1 SEHNR and CDR2 FQNEAQ (reference sequence). The CDR3 spells CASSFKTSPDEQFF.

The rearrangement joins TRBV9 to TRBJ1-6. The CDR3 extends over 17 amino acids. In germline, CDR1 is SGDLS, CDR2 YYNGEE. This CDR3 is CASSSRGGSGYNSPLHF.

The V gene is TRBV24-1, the J gene TRBJ2-1; TCRdb names TRBD2, which stays unverified in the absence of DNA. Per germline, CDR1 KGHDR and CDR2 SFDVKD. The CDR3 is made up of 15 amino acids. The CDR3 here is CATSDGDFSGNEQFF.

The chain links TRBV5-6 to TRBJ2-2; TCRdb designates TRBD2, a call that cannot be tested without DNA. Germline-derived CDR1 and CDR2 are SGHDT and YYEEEE. There are 17 residues in the CDR3. The CDR3 protein is CASSPAGGNLNTGELFF.

The gene calls are TRBV6-1 and TRBJ2-2; TCRdb lists TRBD2, though no DNA is available to test this call. Germline V gene lookup returns CDR1 MNHNS and CDR2 SASEGT. The length of the CDR3 is 14 residues. CDR3 region: CASQKREVTGELFF.

This chain connects TRBV29-1 to TRBJ2-3. The CDR3 extends over 13 amino acids. Germline lookup yields CDR1 SQVTM and CDR2 ANQGSEA. CDR3 region: CSVQERSTDTQYF.

The gene calls are TRBV24-1 and TRBJ2-1. This CDR3 is built from 15 residues. Germline CDR1 is KGHDR and CDR2 is SFDVKD. CDR3: CATSDRSYSYNEQFF.

This chain joins TRBV20-1 and TRBJ1-4. This CDR3 comprises 14 residues. CDR1 DFQATT and CDR2 SNEGSKA come from the germline V gene (reference sequence). CDR3 amino acids: CSARDIGSGEKLFF.

J is TRBJ2-7 and V is TRBV5-1. CDR3 length: 14 amino acids. Germline V gene sequence: CDR1 SGHRS, CDR2 YFSETQ. CDR3 protein: CASTPPGNPYEQYF.

V is TRBV3-1 and J is TRBJ1-5. The CDR3 runs 15 residues. CDR1 and CDR2 from the germline V gene are LGHDT and YNNKEL (reference sequence). This CDR3 reads CASSQDIGTNQPQHF.

The genes are TRBV6-2 or TRBV6-3 and TRBJ2-1. Germline loops: CDR1 MNHEY, CDR2 SVGEGT. The CDR3 has 16 residues. This CDR3 reads CASSSTLPSSYNEQFF.

This chain joins TRBV27 and TRBJ2-3; the D gene TCRdb calls, TRBD2, cannot be checked with no DNA. The CDR3 contains 14 residues. CDR1 is MNHEY, CDR2 SMNVEV, per germline (reference sequence). The CDR3 sequence is CASSLSDLRDTQYF.

V is TRBV5-1 and J is TRBJ2-3; the D call of TRBD1 rests on TCRdb alone, since no DNA is present to check it. The CDR3 is 14 residues long. The germline gives CDR1 SGHRS, CDR2 YFSETQ. The CDR3 sequence is CASSLDRVTDTQYF.

V gene TRBV29-1 combines with J gene TRBJ2-7; the D call from TCRdb, TRBD1, cannot be confirmed without DNA. CDR3 length: 13 residues. The germline V gene encodes CDR1 SQVTM and CDR2 ANQGSEA. The CDR3: CSVGDTYTYEQYF.

CDR3 in amino acids: CASSKWDSPANEQFF. V and J are TRBV21-1 and TRBJ2-1; lacking DNA, the TRBD2 call made by TCRdb goes unchecked. TRBV21-1 is listed as a pseudogene. This CDR3 region has 15 residues.

The V gene is TRBV7-2, the J gene TRBJ2-5; TCRdb returns TRBD1, unconfirmable since there is no DNA. CDR1 SGHTA and CDR2 FQGNSA come from the germline V gene. The CDR3 is 16 residues long. The CDR3 loop is CASSFGQGAVKETQYF.

The chain recombines TRBV29-1 with TRBJ2-5; the TCRdb D gene call, TRBD1, has no DNA to confirm it. CDR3 length equals 12 residues. The germline V gene has CDR1 SQVTM and CDR2 ANQGSEA. This chain's CDR3 is CSVTGWEETQYF.

The chain couples TRBV29-1 to TRBJ1-1; checking the TCRdb D call of TRBD1 is not possible without DNA. The CDR3 has 17 residues. Germline V gene sequence: CDR1 SQVTM, CDR2 ANQGSEA. Here the CDR3 reads CSGDPGHKIGRYTEAFF.

The chain recombines TRBV15 with TRBJ1-5; TCRdb lists TRBD1, though no DNA is available to test this call. This CDR3 region has 16 residues. Per the germline V gene, CDR1 is LNHNV and CDR2 is YYDKDF (reference sequence). This CDR3 reads CATSRGQGAGNQPQHF.

The rearrangement links TRBV6-1 to TRBJ2-1; TCRdb lists TRBD1, though no DNA is available to test this call. Germline loops: CDR1 MNHNS, CDR2 SASEGT. The CDR3 has 16 residues. This CDR3 is CASRLNAGQGRNEQFF.

The chain joins TRBV20-1 to TRBJ1-5; the TRBD1 assignment by TCRdb is unverifiable without DNA. CDR3 length: 17 residues. The germline CDR1 and CDR2 sequences are DFQATT and SNEGSKA (reference sequence). CDR3 sequence reads: CSARRTGGGYSNQPQHF.

CDR3 sequence reads: CASRHTGANTGELFF. The rearrangement links TRBV12-3 or TRBV12-4 to TRBJ2-2; the D gene TCRdb calls, TRBD1, cannot be checked with no DNA. The CDR3 length is 15 residues.